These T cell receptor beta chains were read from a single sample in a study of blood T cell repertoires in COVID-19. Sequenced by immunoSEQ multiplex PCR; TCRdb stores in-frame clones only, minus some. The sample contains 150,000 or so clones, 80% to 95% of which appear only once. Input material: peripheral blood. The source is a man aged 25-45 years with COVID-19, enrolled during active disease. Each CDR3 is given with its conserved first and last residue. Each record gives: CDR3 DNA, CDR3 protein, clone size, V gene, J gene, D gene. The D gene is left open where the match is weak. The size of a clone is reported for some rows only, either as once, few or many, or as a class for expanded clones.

TGTGCCAGCAGTCTCGGACAGGGGGATTCACCCCTCCACTTT	CASSLGQGDSPLHF	.	TRBV28	TRBJ1-6	TRBD1
TGTGCCAGCAGCTTCGGCGGGATCCCCTACAATGAGCAGTTCTTC	CASSFGGIPYNEQFF	.	TRBV7-3	TRBJ2-1	.
TGTGCCAGTATTCCTTCTCGGGGGACAGGGGGCAACACCGGGGAGCTGTTTTTT	CASIPSRGTGGNTGELFF	.	TRBV19	TRBJ2-2	TRBD1
TGTGCCAGCAGTTACGGGGGAGGCACCGGGGAGCTGTTTTTT	CASSYGGGTGELFF	.	TRBV6-5	TRBJ2-2	.
TGTGCCAGCTCTACCGGGACAGCTGAACCGAACACTGAAGCTTTCTTT	CASSTGTAEPNTEAFF	.	TRBV25-1	TRBJ1-1	TRBD1
TGTGCCAGCTCACCACCCGGGACAGAGAACACTGAAGCTTTCTTT	CASSPPGTENTEAFF	.	TRBV18	TRBJ1-1	TRBD1
TGTGCCAGCAGCTTCCGACTAGCGGGATCCTCCTACAATGAGCAGTTCTTC	CASSFRLAGSSYNEQFF	.	TRBV7-9	TRBJ2-1	TRBD2
TGCGCCAGCAGCTCCTGGGGGGGTGGCTACACCTTC	CASSSWGGGYTF	once	TRBV5-1	TRBJ1-2	.
TGTGCCAGCAGTTCCCTTCGTTACCGGGACAGGGGGACTGAAGCTTTCTTT	CASSSLRYRDRGTEAFF	.	TRBV6-2/TRBV6-3	TRBJ1-1	TRBD1
TGTGCCATCAGTGGGTCGACACTCCCAGGGAAAACTGAAGCTTTCTTT	CAISGSTLPGKTEAFF	.	TRBV10-3	TRBJ1-1	.
TGTGCCAGCTCACCTCAGGATCCAGGAATAAATTCACCCCTCCACTTT	CASSPQDPGINSPLHF	.	TRBV18	TRBJ1-6	.
TGCAGCGTTTCGGGTCCAGCCGGGGAGCTGTTTTTT	CSVSGPAGELFF	.	TRBV29-1	TRBJ2-2	.
TGTGCCAGCAGCACCTACAGGGGAAGGAACACTGAAGCTTTCTTT	CASSTYRGRNTEAFF	once	TRBV9	TRBJ1-1	TRBD1
TGTGCCAGCAGCCACCCCTTGGAGGGGGCTGGCAACACTGAAGCTTTCTTT	CASSHPLEGAGNTEAFF	.	TRBV4-2	TRBJ1-1	TRBD1
TGTGCCAGCGAGACCTACAGTTTAGGTTATGGCTACACCTTC	CASETYSLGYGYTF	.	TRBV6-5	TRBJ1-2	.
TGTGCCAGCAGCTTGGACGGGGTTGGGGGCTACACCTTC	CASSLDGVGGYTF	.	TRBV5-4	TRBJ1-2	.
TGTGCCAGTAGTATAGCGGGGTCAGATACGCAGTATTTT	CASSIAGSDTQYF	.	TRBV19	TRBJ2-3	.
TGTGCCAGCGGAGGTCCAGGGGGATACGAGCAGTACTTC	CASGGPGGYEQYF	.	TRBV9	TRBJ2-7	TRBD1
TGCAGCGTTGGGGGGACAGGGGGCGGGATCAACTATGGCTACACCTTC	CSVGGTGGGINYGYTF	few	TRBV29-1	TRBJ1-2	TRBD1
TGTGCCAGCAGTTTAGGGTGGGGGGGCGACGAGCAGTACTTC	CASSLGWGGDEQYF	.	TRBV27	TRBJ2-7	.
TGTGCCTGGAGACTCGGGGAGCTGTTTTTT	CAWRLGELFF	.	TRBV30	TRBJ2-2	.
TGTGCCAGCACGTTAAGGAGTTTTCGGACTAGCGGGAGTGGCTACGAGCAGTACTTC	CASTLRSFRTSGSGYEQYF	.	TRBV28	TRBJ2-7	TRBD2
TGTGCCAGCAGTTACCCCGGGACAGGGGGGTACGAGCAGTACTTC	CASSYPGTGGYEQYF	.	TRBV6-5	TRBJ2-7	TRBD1
TGTGCCATCCTTCTGGCAGTTAACTATGGCTACACCTTC	CAILLAVNYGYTF	.	TRBV2	TRBJ1-2	.
TGTGCCACCAGCACGGGACTAGCGGGCCTTAGCTCCTACAATGAGCAGTTCTTC	CATSTGLAGLSSYNEQFF	.	TRBV15	TRBJ2-1	TRBD2
TGTGCCAGTAGTATATTGACAGGGACCCTTAATCAGCCCCAGCATTTT	CASSILTGTLNQPQHF	.	TRBV19	TRBJ1-5	TRBD1
TGCGCCAGCAGCCACCCCGGAACTAGCGGGAGGAATGAGCAGTTCTTC	CASSHPGTSGRNEQFF	.	TRBV4-3	TRBJ2-1	TRBD2
TGTGCCAGCAGCGCCCACATAGCGGGAGGTTCGGATACGCAGTATTTT	CASSAHIAGGSDTQYF	.	TRBV21-1	TRBJ2-3	.
TGCGCCAGCAGTGAGAACGGAGTGCGGGGCAATCAGCCCCAGCATTTT	CASSENGVRGNQPQHF	.	TRBV10-2	TRBJ1-5	.
TGCGCCAGCAGCTTGATCGGGTTTCAGCCCCAGCATTTT	CASSLIGFQPQHF	.	TRBV5-1	TRBJ1-5	.
TGCGCCAGCAGCCAAACGAGGACTAGCGGGAGTGATACGCAGTATTTT	CASSQTRTSGSDTQYF	.	TRBV4-1	TRBJ2-3	TRBD2
TGTGCCAGCAGCTTAGCGGGGAACACTGAAGCTTTCTTT	CASSLAGNTEAFF	.	TRBV13	TRBJ1-1	.
TGTGCCAGCAGCTTAGCTTGGCGGGCGCTCCAAGAGACCCAGTACTTC	CASSLAWRALQETQYF	.	TRBV11-3	TRBJ2-5	.
TGTGCCAGCGGACGGCGGGAGGGCCTTGAGGATACGCAGTATTTT	CASGRREGLEDTQYF	.	TRBV2	TRBJ2-3	TRBD2
TGTGCCAGCAGCGAGACAGGAGGTCGTGAAAAACTGTTTTTT	CASSETGGREKLFF	once	TRBV5-5	TRBJ1-4	.
TGTGCCACCAGTGACCCTAGACTAGCGGATGAGCAGTTCTTC	CATSDPRLADEQFF	.	TRBV24-1	TRBJ2-1	TRBD2
TGTGCCAGTAGGACCGGAGGGGGGGGAGACAATGAGCAGTTCTTC	CASRTGGGGDNEQFF	.	TRBV19	TRBJ2-1	.
TGTGCCAGCAGTTTATCTCCCGGTTCTGCGGATACGCAGTATTTT	CASSLSPGSADTQYF	.	TRBV27	TRBJ2-3	.
TGTGCCAGCAGTCCCCATCTTTTACAGGGCAATGAGCAGTTCTTC	CASSPHLLQGNEQFF	.	TRBV28	TRBJ2-1	.
TGTGCCAGCAGCGCCTATAGCGGGGGGGCCCAGAATGAGCAGTTCTTC	CASSAYSGGAQNEQFF	once	TRBV7-3	TRBJ2-1	TRBD2
TGTGCCATCAGCACAAGCGGACAGGAATTATACAATGAGCAGTTCTTC	CAISTSGQELYNEQFF	.	TRBV10-3	TRBJ2-1	TRBD1
TGTGCCAGCAGCGCCAACAGGGCTTACTCTGGAAACACCATATATTTT	CASSANRAYSGNTIYF	.	TRBV7-2	TRBJ1-3	.
TGTGCCAGCAGCTCAAGGACAGGGGCTGGCCAGCCCCAGCATTTT	CASSSRTGAGQPQHF	few	TRBV7-8	TRBJ1-5	TRBD1
TGTGCCTGGAGGCCGGGACTGACGGATTCTTCACCCCTCCACTTT	CAWRPGLTDSSPLHF	.	TRBV30	TRBJ1-6	.
TGTGCCAGCATTCTCACAGGTGGGCCGGAGGGAAGCGACTACAATGAGCAGTTCTTC	CASILTGGPEGSDYNEQFF	once	TRBV28	TRBJ2-1	.
TGTGCCAGTAGTACTCAGGGTAACACTGAAGCTTTCTTT	CASSTQGNTEAFF	.	TRBV19	TRBJ1-1	.
TGTGCCAGCAGTGGACAGGGGAACACTGAAGCTTTCTTT	CASSGQGNTEAFF	once	TRBV2	TRBJ1-1	TRBD1
TGTGCCAGCAGCCAACCGTTCACAGGGCCTGACTATGGCTACACCTTC	CASSQPFTGPDYGYTF	few	TRBV4-2	TRBJ1-2	.
TGTGCCAGTACCCCAACAGGGGCCAACGTCCTGACTTTC	CASTPTGANVLTF	.	TRBV19	TRBJ2-6	.
TGTGCCAGCAGTGATGGCCGGACAACTGAGATGTGGGAGACCCAGTACTTC	CASSDGRTTEMWETQYF	once	TRBV6-1	TRBJ2-5	.
TGTGCCAGTAGTATGGGGGGGTACCAAGAGACCCAGTACTTC	CASSMGGYQETQYF	.	TRBV19	TRBJ2-5	TRBD2
TGTGCCATCAGTGGATGTCCGGGACAGGACCAACTCGGGAGCAATCAGCCCCAGCATTTT	CAISGCPGQDQLGSNQPQHF	.	TRBV10-3	TRBJ1-5	TRBD1
TGTGCCAGCAGCTTGCTTACCGGGACAGGGAAGTCACCCCTCCACTTT	CASSLLTGTGKSPLHF	.	TRBV7-2	TRBJ1-6	TRBD1
TGTGCCACCAGCGGTGGGACTAGCGGGAGGGGGCAAGAGACCCAGTACTTC	CATSGGTSGRGQETQYF	once	TRBV15	TRBJ2-5	TRBD2
TGTGCCAGCAGTGGGGGACAGGGTACCGGGGAGCTGTTTTTT	CASSGGQGTGELFF	once	TRBV28	TRBJ2-2	TRBD1
TGTGCCAGCAGACTAGCGGGAGTTTTGACTGAGCAGTTCTTC	CASRLAGVLTEQFF	.	TRBV7-2	TRBJ2-1	TRBD2
TGTGCCATCAGTACCTTCGGGACAGGATCCTACGAGCAGTACTTC	CAISTFGTGSYEQYF	.	TRBV10-3	TRBJ2-7	TRBD1